This is a list of T cell receptor beta chains from one sample in a study of T cell responses to AZD1222 COVID-19 vaccine. Assay: immunoSEQ multiplex PCR; the TCRdb copy retains only in-frame clones and omits some. Among more than 110,000 clones listed, over 75% were seen once. Here the sequenced sample was peripheral blood, taken on day 0 of AZD1222 vaccination. The receptor source for this set is an adult in good health. The CDR3 runs from the conserved cysteine through the conserved F or W. A D gene is named only where the DNA matches it firmly. Only some rows state a clone size, as once, few, many or a class for expanded clones.

V gene	J gene	clone size	D gene	CDR3 length	CDR3 protein	CDR3 DNA
TRBV3-1/TRBV3-2	TRBJ2-1	.	TRBD1	23	CASSQDLAGDRAGRWSSYNEQFF	TGTGCCAGCAGCCAAGATCTTGCGGGTGACAGGGCAGGAAGATGGAGCTCCTACAATGAGCAGTTCTTC
TRBV7-9	TRBJ2-3	.	.	14	CASSLGRKGDTQYF	TGTGCCAGCAGCTTAGGCCGAAAAGGGGATACGCAGTATTTT
TRBV19	TRBJ2-7	.	.	13	CASSSARGDEQYF	TGTGCCAGTAGTTCCGCGAGAGGTGACGAGCAGTACTTC
TRBV19	TRBJ2-1	.	.	13	CASSIVSEREQFF	TGTGCCAGTAGTATAGTGTCAGAGCGCGAGCAGTTCTTC
TRBV5-4	TRBJ1-1	.	.	14	CASSGPTGSTEAFF	TGTGCCAGCAGCGGACCTACAGGGAGCACTGAAGCTTTCTTT
TRBV7-9	TRBJ1-2	.	.	14	CASRTTAANYGYTF	TGTGCCAGCAGAACGACAGCAGCTAACTATGGCTACACCTTC
TRBV24-1	TRBJ2-3	.	TRBD1	15	CATSDDRGRTDTQYF	TGTGCCACCAGTGATGACAGGGGGCGAACAGATACGCAGTATTTT
TRBV5-1	TRBJ1-4	.	.	16	CASSFGQSATNEKLFF	TGCGCCAGCAGCTTTGGACAGTCAGCAACTAATGAAAAACTGTTTTTT
TRBV14	TRBJ1-1	.	TRBD1	15	CASSKGQGGNTEAFF	TGTGCCAGCAGCAAAGGACAGGGAGGGAACACTGAAGCTTTCTTT
TRBV5-4	TRBJ1-1	.	.	14	CASSLSRGSPEAFF	TGTGCCAGCAGCTTATCTAGGGGCTCGCCTGAAGCTTTCTTT
TRBV28	TRBJ2-1	once	.	11	CASSFRGEQFF	TGTGCCAGCAGTTTCCGGGGTGAGCAGTTCTTC
TRBV30	TRBJ1-1	.	.	15	CAWRHPGAVNTEAFF	TGTGCCTGGAGGCATCCGGGGGCGGTGAACACTGAAGCTTTCTTT
TRBV9	TRBJ2-2	.	TRBD1	16	CASSPHNRGRTGELFF	TGTGCCAGCAGCCCCCATAACAGGGGGCGTACCGGGGAGCTGTTTTTT
TRBV2	TRBJ1-2	.	TRBD1	13	CATEDRDNYGYTF	TGTGCCACAGAGGACAGGGATAACTATGGCTACACCTTC
TRBV7-2	TRBJ1-6	.	TRBD1	14	CASSRTGLDSPLHF	TGTGCCAGCTCCAGGACAGGGCTTGATTCACCCCTCCACTTT
TRBV19	TRBJ1-1	.	.	13	CASRVPGNTEAFF	TGTGCCAGTCGGGTTCCGGGGAACACTGAAGCTTTCTTT
TRBV5-1	TRBJ2-4	.	.	14	CASSLIGPGDIQYF	TGCGCCAGCAGCTTAATCGGGCCCGGGGACATTCAGTACTTC
TRBV2	TRBJ1-2	.	.	13	CASRTFKNYGYTF	TGTGCCAGCAGGACTTTCAAGAACTATGGCTACACCTTC
TRBV28	TRBJ1-2	.	TRBD1	18	CASSLSTEGRTGAGGYTF	TGTGCCAGCAGTTTGTCCACCGAGGGGAGGACAGGGGCAGGAGGCTACACCTTC
TRBV5-4	TRBJ2-5	.	TRBD2	15	CASSPASGSRETQYF	TGTGCCAGCAGCCCGGCTAGCGGGAGTCGAGAGACCCAGTACTTC
TRBV4-2	TRBJ1-6	.	.	12	CASSQDASPLHF	TGTGCCAGCAGCCAAGATGCGTCACCCCTCCACTTT
TRBV7-2	TRBJ1-2	.	.	17	CASSLVDSPGSGYGYTF	TGTGCCAGCAGCTTAGTGGACAGTCCCGGGAGTGGATATGGCTACACCTTC
TRBV2	TRBJ2-1	.	TRBD2	15	CASSDRLAGGNEQFF	TGTGCCAGCAGTGACCGACTAGCGGGAGGAAATGAGCAGTTCTTC
TRBV6-5	TRBJ2-7	.	.	15	CASSYSGQAVYEQYF	TGTGCCAGCAGTTACTCGGGGCAAGCCGTTTACGAGCAGTACTTC
TRBV7-8	TRBJ1-2	.	.	14	CASSLGQGSAGYTF	TGTGCCAGCAGCTTAGGTCAGGGTAGTGCTGGCTACACCTTC
TRBV6-1	TRBJ2-7	.	TRBD1	13	CASWMGQRDEQYF	TGTGCCAGCTGGATGGGACAGCGCGACGAGCAGTACTTC
TRBV12-5	TRBJ1-3	.	.	17	CASGLSRTGRSGNTIYF	TGTGCTAGTGGTTTGTCCCGGACCGGACGCTCTGGAAACACCATATATTTT
TRBV18	TRBJ2-1	.	.	15	CASSPPTGYRNEQFF	TGTGCCAGCTCACCACCGACGGGATATAGAAATGAGCAGTTCTTC
TRBV29-1	TRBJ2-1	.	TRBD2	15	CSAAVLAAPGNEQFF	TGCAGCGCAGCCGTTCTAGCGGCACCGGGCAATGAGCAGTTCTTC
TRBV15	TRBJ2-5	few	TRBD2	15	CATSRDRGGSETQYF	TGTGCCACCAGCAGAGATCGCGGGGGTTCGGAGACCCAGTACTTC
TRBV6-2/TRBV6-3	TRBJ1-1	.	.	14	CASSYSAGPTEAFF	TGTGCCAGCAGTTACTCCGCCGGGCCGACTGAAGCTTTCTTT
TRBV7-8	TRBJ1-6	.	TRBD1	17	CASSLGDRAYYNSPLHF	TGTGCCAGCAGCTTAGGGGACAGGGCCTATTATAATTCACCCCTCCACTTT
TRBV10-1	TRBJ2-1	.	TRBD2	15	CASRAGTSGRNEQFF	TGCGCCAGCAGAGCAGGGACTAGCGGGAGGAATGAGCAGTTCTTC
TRBV4-1	TRBJ2-7	.	.	16	CASSHNPEGGTFEQYF	TGCGCCAGCAGCCACAACCCGGAGGGGGGAACATTCGAGCAGTACTTC
TRBV11-2	TRBJ2-3	.	.	15	CASSPATGPKDTQYF	TGTGCCAGCAGCCCAGCAACAGGGCCCAAAGATACGCAGTATTTT
TRBV4-1	TRBJ2-1	.	.	13	CASSVGGDNEQFF	TGCGCCAGCAGCGTCGGGGGAGACAATGAGCAGTTCTTC
TRBV29-1	TRBJ2-6	.	.	12	CSVGTGANVLTF	TGCAGCGTAGGGACTGGGGCCAACGTCCTGACTTTC
TRBV11-2	TRBJ2-2	.	.	13	CASSPLRSRELFF	TGTGCCAGCAGCCCGCTTCGGAGCAGGGAGCTGTTTTTT
TRBV5-1	TRBJ2-1	.	TRBD2	15	CASSLVVGLENEQFF	TGCGCCAGCAGCTTGGTAGTGGGACTAGAAAATGAGCAGTTCTTC
TRBV5-6	TRBJ1-5	.	.	14	CASSLSVGNQPQHF	TGTGCCAGCAGCCTGTCTGTGGGGAATCAGCCCCAGCATTTT